Listed below are T cell receptor beta chains from one sample, sequenced in a study of identical twins. Each CDR3 protein gets one entry after TCRdb re-called the 5' RACE reads with MiXCR. The table includes 1.5 million to 2 million distinct CDR3 sequences, less than 35% detected once. The material sequenced was cord blood. Receptors were obtained from a newborn girl in good health. CDR3s include the opening cysteine and the closing phenylalanine or tryptophan. D genes are given only for firm matches. Part of the rows lack a size; the others show once, few, many or a class for expanded clones.

>few|TRBJ2-2|.|TRBV5-1
CASSLPIQQGTGELFF
TGCGCCAGCAGCTTGCCCATACAACAGGGCACCGGGGAGCTGTTTTTT
>.|TRBJ2-1|TRBD1|TRBV7-8
CVSSLEGQRWDYEQFF
TGTGTCAGCAGCTTAGAGGGACAGAGGTGGGATTATGAGCAGTTCTTC
>few|TRBJ2-1|TRBD2|TRBV28
CASSSLHLQGLSSSGGGNEQFF
TGTGCCAGCAGTTCTCTACACCTTCAGGGATTGTCATCTAGCGGCGGGGGCAATGAGCAGTTCTTC
>few|TRBJ1-6|.|TRBV10-3
CAISELLDINSPLHF
TGTGCCATCAGTGAGTTACTGGACATCAATTCACCCCTCCACTTT
>.|TRBJ1-1|.|TRBV5-1
CASSLASWGGVYTEAFF
TGCGCCAGCAGCTTGGCATCGTGGGGCGGCGTGTACACTGAAGCTTTCTTT
>.|TRBJ1-5|.|TRBV6-5
CASSSDRSINQPQHF
TGTGCCAGCAGCTCCGACAGGAGCATCAATCAGCCCCAGCATTTT
>.|TRBJ1-5|.|TRBV6-2/TRBV6-3
CASSFGFRGSNQPQHF
TGTGCCAGCAGTTTTGGCTTTAGGGGAAGCAATCAGCCCCAGCATTTT
>.|TRBJ1-6|.|TRBV27
CASSITGTSVHNSPLHF
TGTGCCAGCAGTATAACGGGGACGTCGGTTCATAATTCACCGCTCCACTTT
>few|TRBJ2-7|.|TRBV7-2
CASSRSVLSSYEQYF
TGTGCCAGCAGTCGAAGCGTGCTGAGCTCCTACGAGCAGTACTTC
>.|TRBJ1-5|TRBD1|TRBV28
CASSLPGTGGQPQHF
TGTGCCAGCAGTTTACCCGGGACAGGGGGCCAGCCCCAGCATTTT
>.|TRBJ2-7|TRBD1|TRBV27
CASSLTGEPLSYEQYF
TGTGCCAGCAGTTTAACAGGGGAACCCCTCTCCTACGAGCAGTACTTC
>.|TRBJ2-4|TRBD2|TRBV10-2
CATSSRGAKNIQYF
TGCGCCACCAGTTCGCGGGGGGCCAAAAACATTCAGTACTTC
>.|TRBJ2-4|.|TRBV21-1
CASSKRVWVPKNIQYF
TGTGCCAGCAGCAAAAGGGTTTGGGTACCCAAAAACATTCAGTACTTC
>.|TRBJ2-5|.|TRBV24-1
CATSDVWGETQYF
TGTGCCACCAGTGACGTCTGGGGGGAGACCCAGTACTTC
>.|TRBJ2-1|.|TRBV20-1
CTISPTFTSYNEQFF
TGCACCATCTCTCCAACTTTCACTTCCTACAATGAGCAGTTCTTC
>.|TRBJ2-2|TRBD1|TRBV6-4
CASSEQGAIGELFF
TGTGCCAGCAGTGAGCAGGGGGCGATCGGGGAGCTGTTTTTT
>few|TRBJ1-2|.|TRBV7-2
CASSFITSNYGYTF
TGTGCCAGCAGCTTTATAACGTCGAACTATGGCTACACCTTC
>.|TRBJ2-1|TRBD2|TRBV2
CASITGTSYNEQFF
TGTGCCAGCATCACCGGGACTAGCTACAATGAGCAGTTCTTC
>few|TRBJ2-7|.|TRBV10-3
CAVGPYYEQYF
TGTGCCGTCGGGCCCTACTACGAGCAGTACTTC
>.|TRBJ1-4|TRBD1|TRBV2
CASTRGQGNEKLFF
TGTGCCAGCACGAGGGGACAGGGTAATGAAAAACTGTTTTTT
>many|TRBJ2-1|.|TRBV5-6
CASSLMVNEQFF
TGTGCCAGCAGCTTGATGGTTAATGAGCAGTTCTTC
>few|TRBJ2-7|TRBD2|TRBV20-1
CSASLTSGISYEQYF
TGCAGTGCTTCTCTGACTAGCGGGATCTCCTACGAGCAGTACTTC
>.|TRBJ1-3|TRBD1|TRBV7-9
CASGTRDSPYSGNTIYF
TGTGCCAGCGGAACCCGGGACAGCCCCTACTCTGGAAACACCATATATTTT
>.|TRBJ2-3|.|TRBV18
CASSQRVKGTDTQYF
TGTGCCAGCTCACAACGGGTAAAAGGCACAGATACGCAGTATTTT
>.|TRBJ2-2|.|TRBV7-6
CASSIRDWGRTNTGELFF
TGTGCCAGCAGCATACGTGACTGGGGGCGGACGAACACCGGGGAGCTGTTTTTT
>.|TRBJ2-3|TRBD2|TRBV28
CASSQPGLAVDTQYF
TGTGCCAGCAGCCAACCGGGACTAGCGGTGGATACGCAGTATTTT